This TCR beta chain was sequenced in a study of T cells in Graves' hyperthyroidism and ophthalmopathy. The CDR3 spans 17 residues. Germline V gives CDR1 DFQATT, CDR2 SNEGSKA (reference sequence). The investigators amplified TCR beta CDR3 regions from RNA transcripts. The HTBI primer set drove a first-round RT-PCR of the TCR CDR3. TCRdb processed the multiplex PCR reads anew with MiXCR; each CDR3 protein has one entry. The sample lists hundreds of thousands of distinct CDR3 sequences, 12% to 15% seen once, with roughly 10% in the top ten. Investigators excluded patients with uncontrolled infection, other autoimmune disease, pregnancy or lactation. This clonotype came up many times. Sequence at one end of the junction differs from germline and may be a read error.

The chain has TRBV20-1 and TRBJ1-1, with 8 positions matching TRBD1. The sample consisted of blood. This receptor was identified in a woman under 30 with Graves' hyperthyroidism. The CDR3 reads CRATPTLGTGANTEAFF. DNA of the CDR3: TGCAGGGCTACTCCTACCCTAGGGACAGGAGCGAACACTGAAGCTTTCTTT.